This entry lists 15 T cell receptor beta chains sequenced from one sample in a study of blood T cell repertoires in COVID-19. TCRdb's table, derived via immunoSEQ multiplex PCR, lists solely in-frame clones and lacks some. The sample lists about 250,000 clones, 70% to 90% seen once, with 2% to 2.5% in the top ten. Sequencing used peripheral blood. These receptors all come from a woman aged 40 to 55 who had recovered from COVID-19.

The chain couples TRBV12-3 or TRBV12-4 to TRBJ2-5; a weak D match, TRBD2 (5 bases). V was shortened by 2 bases and J by 7 bases, with 11 bases between the two germline ends. The CDR3 is 13 residues long. CDR3 protein: CASSLLLEVTQYF. The CDR3 bases are TGTGCCAGCAGTTTACTACTAGAGGTGACCCAGTACTTC.

This sequence joins TRBV28 and TRBJ1-5; D gene unclear. Looked up from germline, CDR1 is MDHEN and CDR2 is SYDVKM. This CDR3 comprises 16 residues. Trimming took off 5 bases at V and 0 bases at J, with 14 bases between the two ends. This CDR3 reads CASSPGEQYSNQPQHF. The CDR3, as DNA: TGTGCCAGCAGTCCCGGGGAGCAATATAGCAATCAGCCCCAGCATTTT.

This sequence joins TRBV11-2 and TRBJ2-7; maybe TRBD1 (6 bases). Germline values: CDR1 SGHAT, CDR2 FQNNGV. CDR3 length: 16 amino acids. Trimming removed 6 bases from V and 1 base from J, with 19 bases in between. The CDR3: CASSTTGVGQSYEQYF. CDR3 DNA: TGTGCCAGCAGTACAACCGGGGTCGGACAGTCCTACGAGCAGTACTTC.

CDR3 region: CASNARGLAGFGEQYF. CDR3 DNA sequence: TGCGCCAGCAACGCGAGGGGACTAGCGGGTTTCGGTGAGCAGTACTTC. The J gene is TRBJ2-7, the V gene TRBV5-1, with 12 bases fitting TRBD2. CDR3 length: 16 residues. Trimming took 6 bases from V and 7 from J; bases not matched to a gene: 14. Germline CDR1 is SGHRS and CDR2 is YFSETQ. Full variable domain (outside the CDR3, taken from reference TRBV5-1 and TRBJ2-7): KAGVTQTPRYLIKTRGQQVTLSCSPISGHRSVSWYQQTPGQGLQFLFEYFSETQRNKGNFPGRFSGRQFSNSRSEMNVSTLELGDSALYLCASNARGLAGFGEQYFGPGTRLTVT.

This clone occurred once. This chain links TRBV1 with TRBJ2-5; the DNA was not used to check the table's D call, TRBD1. TRBV1 is flagged as a pseudogene. The CDR3 is 15 residues long. The CDR3 loop reads CTSSEGQDLPETQYF. CDR3 DNA sequence: TGCACCAGCAGCGAGGGACAGGATTTACCGGAGACCCAGTACTTC.

The V call is TRBV29-1, the J call TRBJ1-2, with D tentatively TRBD1 (6 bases). Trimming took 7 bases from V and 4 from J, leaving 13 bases between them. The CDR3 length is 12 residues. Per the germline V gene, CDR1 is SQVTM and CDR2 is ANQGSEA. The CDR3 protein is CSAGGAGYGYTF. Written as DNA, the CDR3 is TGCAGCGCCGGGGGGGCTGGCTATGGCTACACCTTC.

This clone was recorded a few times. The chain has TRBV6-1 and TRBJ2-7, with 9 bases matching TRBD1. Trimming cost V 4 bases and J 3 bases; bases outside gene matches: 19. There are 19 residues in the CDR3. Germline V gene data show CDR1 as MNHNS and CDR2 as SASEGT. CDR3 nucleotides: TGTGCCAGCAGTGGCCACCCACAGGGGGCGAGCCTCGCGGGCTACGAGCAGTACTTC. Encoded protein: CASSGHPQGASLAGYEQYF.

The genes are TRBV2 and TRBJ2-2; maybe TRBD1 (6 bases). CDR1 is SNHLY and CDR2 is FYNNEI in the germline V gene. V dropped 7 bases and J dropped 1 base, with 10 bases sitting between them. The length of the CDR3 is 14 residues. In DNA form, the CDR3 reads TGTGCCAGCACCCCGGGACAGAACACCGGGGAGCTGTTTTTT. Its translation: CASTPGQNTGELFF.

This chain connects TRBV9 to TRBJ2-7; perhaps TRBD1 as D (6 bases). Looked up from germline, CDR1 is SGDLS and CDR2 is YYNGEE. V was trimmed by 4 bases and J by 0 bases, leaving 11 bases between them. CDR3 size: 14 residues. The CDR3 sequence: CASSYTDSSYEQYF. As DNA, the CDR3 is TGTGCCAGCAGCTACACGGACAGCTCCTACGAGCAGTACTTC.

The V and J genes are TRBV11-2 and TRBJ1-4, with a tentative D call TRBD1 (6 bases). Deletions cut 3 bases from V and 0 bases from J, with 11 bases between. There are 16 residues in the CDR3. The germline gives CDR1 SGHAT, CDR2 FQNNGV. The chain's CDR3 is CASSLVGTSTNEKLFF. CDR3 sequence (DNA): TGTGCCAGCAGCTTGGTAGGGACATCAACTAATGAAAAACTGTTTTTT.

In its sample, this clone was seen once. The chain combines TRBV7-8 with TRBJ2-5; TRBD1 matches at 9 bases. V was pared by 4 bases and J by 9 bases, with 12 bases of the junction left unmatched. The CDR3 runs to 15 residues. CDR1 is SGHVS and CDR2 is FQNEAQ in the germline V gene. The CDR3 bases are TGTGCCAGCAGCTCCCGGGACAGGGCGTTTTCGGCCCAGTACTTC. This sequence encodes CASSSRDRAFSAQYF.

This clone was observed a few times. J is TRBJ1-5 and V is TRBV3-1 (or the pseudogene TRBV3-2), with TRBD1 matching over 10 bases. Germline CDR1 is LGHDT and CDR2 is YNNKEL (reference sequence). V shed 4 bases, J shed 6 bases, and the junction held 6 bases outside the gene matches. This CDR3 contains 15 residues. The chain's CDR3 is CASSRGQGGSQPQHF. In nucleotides, the CDR3 is TGTGCCAGCAGCCGAGGACAGGGGGGAAGTCAGCCCCAGCATTTT.

The chain uses TRBV7-2 and TRBJ1-2; 8 bases fit TRBD1. V gave up 5 bases and J gave up 7 bases; unmatched junction bases: 12. From germline, CDR1 is SGHTA and CDR2 FQGNSA. The CDR3 contains 15 residues. The CDR3 is CASSERQGMVGGYTF. The DNA for the CDR3 is TGTGCCAGCAGCGAAAGACAGGGGATGGTAGGTGGCTACACCTTC.

The CDR3 DNA follows: TGTGCCAGCAGCTTGACTAGCGGGATGCGTACAGATACGCAGTATTTT. Residues: CASSLTSGMRTDTQYF. The J gene is TRBJ2-3, the V gene TRBV5-8, with TRBD2 matching over 10 bases. Germline V gene data show CDR1 as SGHTS and CDR2 as YDEGEE. The length of the CDR3 is 16 residues. V shed 1 base and J 3 bases; nucleotides not matched to a gene: 5.

The genes are TRBV2 and TRBJ1-2; 9 nucleotides agree with TRBD1. V dropped 4 bases and J dropped 8; count of bases not matched to a gene: 11. The CDR3 runs 15 residues. CDR1 and CDR2 from the germline V gene are SNHLY and FYNNEI. The CDR3, as DNA: TGTGCCAGCAGTGTGATCCGGGACAGGGTTGGAGGCTACACCTTC. Translation: CASSVIRDRVGGYTF. The complete variable domain, with remaining parts taken from reference TRBV2 and TRBJ1-2, reads EPEVTQTPSHQVTQMGQEVILRCVPISNHLYFYWYRQILGQKVEFLVSFYNNEISEKSEIFDDQFSVERPDGSNFTLKIRSTKLEDSAMYFCASSVIRDRVGGYTFGSGTRLTVV.